This T cell receptor beta chain stems from a study of T cells in women clearing cervical HPV infection. Study summary: Controls gave blood once infection was undetectable; cases at lesion identification.

Assay used: immunoSEQ multiplex PCR; TCRdb lists only in-frame clones, some missing. The clone table shows tens of thousands of clones, with the ten largest holding about 6.8%. V dropped 0 bases and J dropped 1 base, with 6 bases sitting between them. Germline assignment: CDR1 SGHRS and CDR2 YFSETQ. The CDR3 is 14 residues long. With respect to this clone: The read halts 3 residues ahead of the CDR3 end, with the missing end drawn from the germline J gene.

Specimen: blood buffy coat. The chain links TRBV5-1 to TRBJ2-3, with D perhaps TRBD2 (5 bases). The receptor comes from a woman aged 18 to 75 with a cervical HPV16 infection that either progressed to CIN3+ or cleared (not recorded which). CDR3 in amino acids: CASSLGTGTDTQYF. The sequenced CDR3 bases are TGCGCCAGCAGCTTGGGGACTGGCACAGATACG.